A single sample is the source of the 10 T cell receptor beta chains below, sequenced in a study of early T cells in non-severe SARS-CoV-2 infection. TCRdb re-analysed the 5' RACE reads in MiXCR, keeping a single row per CDR3 protein. Of tens of thousands of distinct CDR3 sequences listed, around 9.9% are singletons. Input material: whole blood. All receptors derive from an adult who was a healthcare worker with PCR-confirmed SARS-CoV-2 infection or an uninfected control (not recorded which).

This clonotype occurred a few times. The chain recombines TRBV27 with TRBJ2-1; the D is unclear. The V gene lost 5 bases and the J gene lost 5 bases, with 16 bases spanning the gap. The CDR3 loop spans 15 amino acids. Germline CDR1 is MNHEY and CDR2 is SMNVEV (reference sequence). The CDR3 loop reads CASSPAYGTHNEQFF. The CDR3 region has the DNA TGTGCCAGCAGTCCAGCCTACGGCACCCACAATGAGCAGTTCTTC.

This clonotype was counted between two and nine times. The chain uses TRBV6-2 or TRBV6-3 and TRBJ2-7; D remains ambiguous. The V end lost 2 bases, the J end lost 2 bases, and 4 bases lay between the germline ends. The CDR3 is made up of 12 amino acids. Per germline, CDR1 MNHEY and CDR2 SVGEGT. In DNA form, the CDR3 reads TGTGCCAGCAGTTACCGTGCCTACGAGCAGTACTTC. It specifies CASSYRAYEQYF.

This clonotype was found many times. The gene calls are TRBV7-6 and TRBJ1-3, with D unresolved. This CDR3 spans 16 amino acids. Germline CDR1 is SGHVS and CDR2 is FNYEAQ. Between the trimmed V and J ends, which lost 5 bases and 0 bases, there was a span of 14 bases. This chain's CDR3 is CASSLISDLSGNTIYF. DNA for the CDR3: TGTGCCAGCAGCCTCATCTCTGACCTCTCTGGAAACACCATATATTTT.

This clonotype has at least ten counts. The chain recombines TRBV12-3 or TRBV12-4 with TRBJ1-6; D uncertain. This CDR3 has 14 residues. With 6 bases removed from V and 9 bases from J, the gap between germline ends came to 15 bases. For the CDR3, the DNA is TGTGCCAGCAGGACTTCGGGTCAGAGTTCACCCCTCCACTTT. The encoded protein is CASRTSGQSSPLHF.

This clonotype was seen a handful of times. The gene calls are TRBV4-1 and TRBJ2-1; D might be TRBD2 (5 bases). Germline CDR1 reads MGHRA; CDR2 reads YSYEKL. The CDR3 is 15 amino acids. Trimming shortened V by 3 bases and J by 1 base, and 10 bases separated the two germline ends. This chain's CDR3 is CASSQSPGSYNEQFF. The CDR3 coding sequence is TGCGCCAGCAGCCAGTCCCCGGGGTCCTACAATGAGCAGTTCTTC.

Note on this clonotype: At one boundary the junction diverges from the germline segment, which might be a read error. The chain links TRBV28 to TRBJ2-2, with a weak D call TRBD2 (6 bases). From germline, CDR1 is MDHEN and CDR2 SYDVKM. There are 17 residues in the CDR3. CDR3 sequence: CASRPPAGTFATWELFF. The CDR3 nucleotides read TGTGCCAGCAGGCCACCGGCCGGGACTTTCGCGACCTGGGAGCTTTTTTTT.

This clonotype was recorded many times. The chain joins TRBV2 to TRBJ2-1; 9 bases line up with TRBD2. Germline V gene sequence: CDR1 SNHLY, CDR2 FYNNEI. The CDR3 contains 15 residues. V was clipped by 6 bases and J by 8 bases; unmatched bases: 11. The CDR3 DNA is TGTGCCAGCAGAGGAGAAGCGGGAGGTGGGGATGAGCAGTTCTTC. Residues: CASRGEAGGGDEQFF.

This chain joins TRBV7-9 and TRBJ1-1; D call uncertain. The CDR3 is 13 amino acids. CDR1 is SEHNR and CDR2 is FQNEAQ in the germline V gene (reference sequence). V was cut by 1 base and J by 7 bases, with 10 bases left in between. The CDR3 sequence is CASSLESGVEAFF. In nucleotides, the CDR3 is TGTGCCAGCAGCTTAGAATCCGGGGTTGAAGCTTTCTTT.

This chain connects TRBV5-1 to TRBJ2-3, with 14 positions matching TRBD2. Germline CDR1 SGHRS, CDR2 YFSETQ. Unmatched junction bases numbered 10, after V lost 7 bases and J lost 0 bases. The CDR3 is made up of 18 amino acids. This CDR3 reads CASRWRLAGGESTDTQYF. The CDR3 nucleotides read TGCGCCAGCCGCTGGAGACTAGCGGGAGGGGAAAGCACAGATACGCAGTATTTT.

In its sample, this clonotype was seen many times. The genes are TRBV6-6 and TRBJ1-5; 8 bases fit TRBD1. The CDR3 runs 15 residues. Unmatched junction bases numbered 3, after V lost 4 bases and J lost 1 base. The V gene's germline CDR1 is MNHNY and CDR2 SVGAGI (reference sequence). The CDR3 region has the DNA TGTGCCAGCAGTTTACAGGGGGGGAGCAATCAGCCCCAGCATTTT. Its protein is CASSLQGGSNQPQHF.